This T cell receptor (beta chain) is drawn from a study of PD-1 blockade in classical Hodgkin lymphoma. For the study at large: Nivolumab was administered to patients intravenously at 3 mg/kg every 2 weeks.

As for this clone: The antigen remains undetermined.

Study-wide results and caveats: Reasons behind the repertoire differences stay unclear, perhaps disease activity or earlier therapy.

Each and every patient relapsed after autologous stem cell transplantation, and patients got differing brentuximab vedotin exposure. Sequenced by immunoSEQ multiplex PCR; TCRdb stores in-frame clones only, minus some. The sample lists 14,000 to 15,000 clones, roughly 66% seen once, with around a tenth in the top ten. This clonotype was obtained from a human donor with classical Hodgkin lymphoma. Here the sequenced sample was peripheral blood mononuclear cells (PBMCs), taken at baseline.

CDR3 region: CSAGRSSWGKNIQYF. In DNA, the CDR3 is TGCAGCGCCGGAAGGTCTAGCTGGGGCAAAAACATTCAGTACTTC. The chain couples TRBV29-1 to TRBJ2-4; TRBD2 is a possible D gene (5 bases). V was clipped by 7 bases and J by 3 bases, with 19 bases between them. This CDR3 is built from 15 residues. Germline loops: CDR1 SQVTM, CDR2 ANQGSEA.